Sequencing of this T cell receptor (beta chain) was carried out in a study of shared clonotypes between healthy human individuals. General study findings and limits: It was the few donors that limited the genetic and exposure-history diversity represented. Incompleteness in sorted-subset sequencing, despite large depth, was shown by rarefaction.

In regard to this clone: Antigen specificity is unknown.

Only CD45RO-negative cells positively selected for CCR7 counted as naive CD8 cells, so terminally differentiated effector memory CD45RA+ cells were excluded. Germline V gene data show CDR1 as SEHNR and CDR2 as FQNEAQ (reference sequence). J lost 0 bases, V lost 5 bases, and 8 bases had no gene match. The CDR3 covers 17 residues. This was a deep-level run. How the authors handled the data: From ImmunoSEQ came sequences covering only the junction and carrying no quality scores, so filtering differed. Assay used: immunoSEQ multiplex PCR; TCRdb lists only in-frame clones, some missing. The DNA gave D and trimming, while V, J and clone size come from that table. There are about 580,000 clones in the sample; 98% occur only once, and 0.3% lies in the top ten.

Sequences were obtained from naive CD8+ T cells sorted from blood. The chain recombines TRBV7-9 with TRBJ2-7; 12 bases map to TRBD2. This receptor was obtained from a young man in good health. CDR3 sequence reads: CASSRTSGTTFSYEQYF. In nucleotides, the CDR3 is TGTGCCAGCAGCCGGACTAGCGGGACAACTTTCTCCTACGAGCAGTACTTC.